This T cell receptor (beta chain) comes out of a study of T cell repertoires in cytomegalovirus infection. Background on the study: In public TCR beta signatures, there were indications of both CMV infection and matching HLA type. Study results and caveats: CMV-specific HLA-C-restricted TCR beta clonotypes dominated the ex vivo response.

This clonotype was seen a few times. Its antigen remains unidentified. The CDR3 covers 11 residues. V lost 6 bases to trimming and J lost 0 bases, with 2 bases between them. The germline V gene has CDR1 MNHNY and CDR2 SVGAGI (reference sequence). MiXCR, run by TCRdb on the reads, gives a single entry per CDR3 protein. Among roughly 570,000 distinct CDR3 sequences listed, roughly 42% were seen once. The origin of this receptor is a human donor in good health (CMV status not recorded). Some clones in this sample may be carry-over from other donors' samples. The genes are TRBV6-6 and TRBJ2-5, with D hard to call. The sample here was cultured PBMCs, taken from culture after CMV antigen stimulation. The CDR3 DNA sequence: TGTGCCAGCAGAAACCAAGAGACCCAGTACTTC. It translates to CASRNQETQYF.